A single sample gave rise to the 14 T cell receptor beta chains below, sequenced in a study of control samples from healthy donors and cancer patients. TCRdb keeps only in-frame clones here, not all; method: immunoSEQ multiplex PCR. Among about 98,000 clones, 79% were seen once, and the ten largest hold about 10%. The source material was blood. All receptors come from a woman in her 30s in good health.

The CDR3 loop reads CASRRQGSLGYNEQFF. CDR3 nucleotides: TGTGCCAGCAGAAGACAGGGGTCTTTAGGGTACAATGAGCAGTTCTTC. The chain recombines TRBV25-1 with TRBJ2-1; 8 bases fit TRBD1. The CDR3 has 16 residues. Germline CDR1 and CDR2: MGHDK and SYGVNS. Unmatched junction bases numbered 11, after V lost 6 bases and J lost 4 bases.

This chain links TRBV29-1 with TRBJ1-1; D unresolved. This CDR3 spans 13 amino acids. The V end was cut by 7 bases, the J end by 0 bases, with 12 bases between. Germline lookup yields CDR1 SQVTM and CDR2 ANQGSEA. As DNA, the CDR3 is TGCAGCGCCATTCCCCTCATGAACACTGAAGCTTTCTTT. It is translated as CSAIPLMNTEAFF.

The rearrangement uses TRBV18 and TRBJ2-5; the D gene could be TRBD1 or TRBD2 (5 bases each). From germline, CDR1 is KGHSH and CDR2 LQKENI. V was clipped by 6 bases and J by 2 bases, with 16 bases between them. The CDR3 extends over 15 amino acids. The CDR3: CASSFRELAQETQYF. The CDR3 DNA reads TGTGCCAGCTCTTTCAGGGAGTTGGCGCAAGAGACCCAGTACTTC.

Here the CDR3 DNA reads TGTGCTAGTGGTTTGGTACCAGGGACTAGCACAACCCAAGAGACCCAGTACTTC. Its protein product is CASGLVPGTSTTQETQYF. The genes are TRBV12-5 and TRBJ2-5; 9 nucleotides align to TRBD2. The germline V gene has CDR1 LGHNT and CDR2 FRNRAP. CDR3 length: 18 amino acids. V shed 0 bases and J 1 base; nucleotides not matched to a gene: 9.

The table lists this clone with a few counts. V gene TRBV9 combines with J gene TRBJ2-2; D possibly corresponds to TRBD2 (5 bases). The V end was cut by 4 bases, the J end by 3 bases, with 13 bases between. Germline CDR1 is SGDLS and CDR2 is YYNGEE. This CDR3 spans 15 amino acids. CDR3 bases: TGTGCCAGCAGCCCTTCCGGGATTCACACCGGGGAGCTGTTTTTT. Protein: CASSPSGIHTGELFF. Full variable domain (remainder filled in from reference TRBV9 and TRBJ2-2): DSGVTQTPKHLITATGQRVTLRCSPRSGDLSVYWYQQSLDQGLQFLIQYYNGEERAKGNILERFSAQQFPDLHSELNLSSLELGDSALYFCASSPSGIHTGELFFGEGSRLTVL.

V is TRBV5-6 and J is TRBJ2-7, with D possibly being TRBD2 (5 bases). The germline V gene has CDR1 SGHDT and CDR2 YYEEEE. Trimming removed 3 bases from V and 7 bases from J, with 14 bases in between. The CDR3 covers 13 residues. CDR3 protein: CASSSRTVLEQYF. In DNA, the CDR3 is TGTGCCAGCAGCTCTCGGACTGTCTTAGAGCAGTACTTC.

The V gene is TRBV10-2, the J gene TRBJ2-3, with D perhaps being TRBD1 or TRBD2 (6 bases each). CDR3 length: 14 amino acids. The V end lost 8 bases, the J end lost 2 bases, and 14 bases lay between the germline ends. CDR1 is WSHSY, CDR2 SAAADI, per germline. In DNA form, the CDR3 reads TGCGCCAGCTTAAAGGGGGGCCTCACAGATACGCAGTATTTT. Encoded protein: CASLKGGLTDTQYF.

This chain connects TRBV24-1 to TRBJ2-1, with a possible D match to TRBD1 (6 bases). V lost 5 bases, J lost 7 bases, and 14 bases lay in between. From germline, CDR1 is KGHDR and CDR2 SFDVKD. The CDR3 runs to 14 residues. The CDR3 nucleotides are TGTGCCACCAGTGGGCTTCAGGGGAATAATGAGCAGTTCTTC. It specifies CATSGLQGNNEQFF.

This chain connects TRBV6-5 to TRBJ1-2; 7 nucleotides match TRBD1. V lost 4 bases to trimming and J lost 3 bases; unmatched junction nucleotides: 8. CDR3 length: 15 amino acids. Germline V lookup: CDR1 MNHEY, CDR2 SVGAGI. The chain's CDR3 is CASSSPGQSDYGYTF. DNA for the CDR3: TGTGCCAGCAGTTCCCCGGGACAGTCGGACTATGGCTACACCTTC.

The rearrangement joins TRBV6-1 to TRBJ1-1; D is unclear. In germline, CDR1 is MNHNS, CDR2 SASEGT. The V end was cut by 2 bases, the J end by 0 bases, with 13 bases between. The CDR3 loop spans 16 amino acids. The CDR3: CASSERRRNMNTEAFF. The CDR3 DNA reads as TGTGCCAGCAGTGAACGTAGGCGGAATATGAACACTGAAGCTTTCTTT.

The genes are TRBV14 and TRBJ2-7; D call uncertain. V lost 2 bases and J lost 1, with 9 bases in between. The CDR3 has 14 residues. Germline lookup yields CDR1 SGHDN and CDR2 FVKESK. Written as DNA, the CDR3 is TGTGCCAGCAGCCAAAATATTGCATCCTACGAGCAGTACTTC. Translating gives CASSQNIASYEQYF.

This sequence joins TRBV12-3 or TRBV12-4 and TRBJ1-1; D remains unclear. The CDR3 has 11 residues. Trimming took off 3 bases at V and 6 bases at J, with 5 bases between the two ends. CDR3 sequence (DNA): TGTGCCAGCAGTTTGGTATCTGAAGCTTTCTTT. Its protein product is CASSLVSEAFF.

This clone was seen only once. The CDR3 loop is CASSWGQGSSYNEQFF. In DNA, the CDR3 is TGTGCCAGCAGCTGGGGACAGGGTAGCTCCTACAATGAGCAGTTCTTC. J is TRBJ2-1 and V is TRBV5-6, with 9 bases matching TRBD1. CDR3 length equals 16 residues. V dropped 3 bases and J dropped 0; count of bases not matched to a gene: 4. CDR1 and CDR2 (germline): SGHDT, YYEEEE.

The genes are TRBV12-3 or TRBV12-4 and TRBJ2-1; unclear D gene. This CDR3 has 13 residues. V was cut by 3 bases and J by 7 bases, with 10 bases left in between. CDR3 DNA sequence: TGTGCCAGCAGTTTCAGGACGTCGAATGAGCAGTTCTTC. This gives the protein CASSFRTSNEQFF.